The clone carrying this T cell receptor (beta chain) was seen repeatedly, ten times or more. This sample is part of a study of T cells in Graves' hyperthyroidism and ophthalmopathy. From RNA transcripts, TCR beta CDR3 regions were amplified. The TCR CDR3 first-round RT-PCR relied on the HTBI primer set. TCRdb passed the multiplex PCR reads through MiXCR, listing each CDR3 protein once. The sample records fewer than 900,000 distinct CDR3 sequences, 18% being singletons. J gave up 4 bases and V 2 bases, and 11 bases lay outside the gene matches. The CDR3 has 16 amino acids. CDR1 is GTSNPN, CDR2 SVGIG, per germline (reference sequence).

This TCR was sampled from a woman in her 50s with Graves' hyperthyroidism that later progressed to Graves' ophthalmopathy. Specimen: blood. The chain is built from TRBV30 and TRBJ1-5, with TRBD1 identical over 7 bases. For the CDR3, the DNA is TGTGCCTGGAGTCCACCGATGGGACAGCTAAATCAGCCCCAGCATTTT. It translates to CAWSPPMGQLNQPQHF.